A single T cell receptor beta chain is shown here with its context. Its specificity is unknown. Other DNA sequences in this specimen translate into the identical CDR3. The assay was immunoSEQ multiplex PCR, and TCRdb's table has in-frame clones only and misses some. Seen here are about 330,000 clones, 85% to 90% observed once, and the top ten hold 5.5%. This entry comes from a study of Ad26.COV2.S vaccination and SARS-CoV-2 variants. Study conclusions and caveats: Placebo recipients showed lower spike-specific TCR breadth than vaccinees.

Treatment in this sample: over 15 received Ad26.COV2.S at low or high dose, single or two shots; roughly five received placebo; per-sample allocation not given. The study sampled participants on day 63 after the first vaccine or placebo injection. The length of the CDR3 is 12 residues. Germline CDR1 and CDR2: SGHNT and YENEEA. Trimming took 6 bases from V and 8 from J, leaving 11 bases between them. This TCR was recovered from a person between 18 and 60 years old who received the Ad26.COV2.S COVID-19 vaccine or a placebo. The chain uses TRBV11-3 and TRBJ2-1; D is perhaps TRBD1 (5 bases). The material was peripheral blood, obtained in a trial of Ad26.COV2.S vaccine versus placebo. The CDR3 sequence: CASSLVGDEQFF. The CDR3 nucleotides read TGTGCCAGCAGTCTCGTAGGGGATGAGCAGTTCTTC.